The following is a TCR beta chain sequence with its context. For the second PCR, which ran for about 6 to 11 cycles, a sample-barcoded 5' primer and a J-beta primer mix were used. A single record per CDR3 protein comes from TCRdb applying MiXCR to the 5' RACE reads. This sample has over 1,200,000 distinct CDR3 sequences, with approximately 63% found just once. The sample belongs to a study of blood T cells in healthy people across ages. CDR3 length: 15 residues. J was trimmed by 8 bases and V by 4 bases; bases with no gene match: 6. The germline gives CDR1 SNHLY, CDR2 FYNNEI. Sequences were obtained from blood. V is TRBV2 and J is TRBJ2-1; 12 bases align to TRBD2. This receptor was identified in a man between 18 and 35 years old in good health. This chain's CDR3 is CASSALAGGRDEQFF. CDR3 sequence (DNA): TGTGCCAGCAGTGCGCTAGCGGGAGGGCGGGATGAGCAGTTCTTC.